The rows below give T cell receptor beta chains drawn from one sample of a study of radiation and T cells in renal cell carcinoma. The table came from immunoSEQ multiplex PCR; TCRdb's copy has only in-frame clones and leaves some out. In the table there are some 50,000 clones, approximately 80% of which are singletons. Sequenced material: blood, taken from a patient whose treatment included radiotherapy and nephrectomy. The receptor set was obtained from a woman between 65 and 79 years old with renal cell carcinoma. CDR3s leave out the opening cysteine and the closing phenylalanine or tryptophan. The order of the fields is V gene, J gene, CDR3 protein.

V gene: TRBV18; J gene: TRBJ2-7; CDR3 protein: ASSPAGQTYEQY
V gene: TRBV12-5; J gene: TRBJ2-7; CDR3 protein: ASGLGRETHEQY
V gene: TRBV6-5; J gene: TRBJ2-1; CDR3 protein: ASSYSLAASYNEQF
V gene: TRBV5-4; J gene: TRBJ1-5; CDR3 protein: ASSLEVNQPQH
V gene: TRBV30; J gene: TRBJ2-1; CDR3 protein: AWSVGLDSYNEQF
V gene: TRBV5-4; J gene: TRBJ2-7; CDR3 protein: ASRPGLAGGSFYEQY
V gene: TRBV1; J gene: TRBJ2-1; CDR3 protein: TSELAGGGNEQF
V gene: TRBV2; J gene: TRBJ2-2; CDR3 protein: ASSVSGRSTGELF
V gene: TRBV19; J gene: TRBJ2-7; CDR3 protein: ASSIGALGTGASYEQY
V gene: TRBV5-4; J gene: TRBJ2-1; CDR3 protein: ASLDRASSYNEQF
V gene: TRBV18; J gene: TRBJ2-1; CDR3 protein: ASSPPLLAEYSEQF
V gene: TRBV6-6; J gene: TRBJ1-5; CDR3 protein: ATSENSNQPQH
V gene: TRBV10-2; J gene: TRBJ2-3; CDR3 protein: ASSIQGLTDTQY
V gene: TRBV6-5; J gene: TRBJ1-2; CDR3 protein: ASQELGRYT
V gene: TRBV9; J gene: TRBJ2-3; CDR3 protein: ASSVWGASTDTQY
V gene: TRBV19; J gene: TRBJ2-3; CDR3 protein: ASSVSSGSTPDTQY
V gene: TRBV27; J gene: TRBJ2-7; CDR3 protein: ASSHSGLYEQY
V gene: TRBV7-9; J gene: TRBJ2-5; CDR3 protein: ASSQGLTETQY
V gene: TRBV5-5; J gene: TRBJ1-4; CDR3 protein: ASSSRGRNEKLF
V gene: TRBV6-1; J gene: TRBJ1-5; CDR3 protein: ATRDLQPQH
V gene: TRBV5-8; J gene: TRBJ2-7; CDR3 protein: ASSFGRGYEQY
V gene: TRBV7-6; J gene: TRBJ2-7; CDR3 protein: ASSPGLAGGIAVHEQY
V gene: TRBV9; J gene: TRBJ2-7; CDR3 protein: ASSVGGKAGEYEQY
V gene: TRBV6-5; J gene: TRBJ1-1; CDR3 protein: ASTIGQGGTEAF
V gene: TRBV15; J gene: TRBJ1-5; CDR3 protein: ATSRDPYSNQPQH
V gene: TRBV7-9; J gene: TRBJ2-3; CDR3 protein: ASSPYTFYTDTQY
V gene: TRBV5-1; J gene: TRBJ2-2; CDR3 protein: ASSLGDSGRFNTGELF
V gene: TRBV5-4; J gene: TRBJ2-3; CDR3 protein: ASSFWGEGADTQY
V gene: TRBV5-1; J gene: TRBJ2-7; CDR3 protein: ASSRQGGEQY
V gene: TRBV11-3; J gene: TRBJ1-2; CDR3 protein: ASSLYDSNYGYT